The 15 T cell receptor beta chains presented below share a single source sample, sequenced in a study of identical twins. MiXCR, run by TCRdb on the 5' RACE reads, gives a single entry per CDR3 protein. The data contain about 690,000 distinct CDR3 sequences, 6% to 6.5% of them singletons. Sequencing used naive T cells sorted from blood. The receptor source for this set is a man aged 18 to 35 in good health.

This clonotype was counted at least ten times. V and J are TRBV28 and TRBJ2-7; 8 nucleotides match TRBD1. The CDR3 has 14 residues. J was trimmed by 7 bases and V by 5 bases; bases with no gene match: 10. Germline loops: CDR1 MDHEN, CDR2 SYDVKM. CDR3 DNA sequence: TGTGCCAGCAGTCCCCAGGACAGGGTGGGAGAGCAGTACTTC. Translation gives CASSPQDRVGEQYF.

This clonotype was seen a handful of times. The chain couples TRBV9 to TRBJ2-5; D unclear. Germline V gene lookup returns CDR1 SGDLS and CDR2 YYNGEE. The CDR3 runs 14 residues. Trimming cost V 0 bases and J 5 bases, with 11 bases left between them. CDR3 in DNA: TGTGCCAGCAGCGTAGACGTCGGGTGGGAGACCCAGTACTTC. It encodes CASSVDVGWETQYF.

This clonotype was seen ten or more times. This chain uses TRBV25-1 with TRBJ2-5; D is perhaps TRBD1 (5 bases). Trimming cost V 4 bases and J 4 bases, with 16 bases left between them. The CDR3 spans 15 residues. Germline values: CDR1 MGHDK, CDR2 SYGVNS. CDR3 nucleotide sequence: TGTGCCAGCAGTGTTAGGGGAATTTTCGGAGAGACCCAGTACTTC. It specifies CASSVRGIFGETQYF.

J is TRBJ2-2 and V is TRBV4-3; the D gene is possibly TRBD2 (6 bases). This CDR3 region has 14 residues. The V and J ends lost 3 bases and 3 bases respectively, with 8 bases between them. The germline CDR1 and CDR2 sequences are LGHNA and YSLEER. The CDR3 here is CASSQGRHTGELFF. The DNA for the CDR3 is TGCGCCAGCAGCCAGGGGAGGCACACCGGGGAGCTGTTTTTT.

This clonotype showed up just a few times. CDR3 coding DNA: TGTGCCAGCAGTAGGGAACGGTACAATGAGCAGTTCTTC. Translation gives CASSRERYNEQFF. V is TRBV6-2 or TRBV6-3 and J is TRBJ2-1; D gene ambiguous. The CDR3 extends over 13 amino acids. Per the germline V gene, CDR1 is MNHEY and CDR2 is SVGEGT. Trimming removed 5 bases at V and 4 bases at J, with 9 bases between.

This clonotype was seen a handful of times. This chain joins TRBV6-1 and TRBJ1-5; 8 bases agree with TRBD1. The CDR3 has 16 residues. The J segment lost 2 bases and the V segment lost 4 bases, leaving 7 bases of the junction unmatched. CDR1 is MNHNS, CDR2 SASEGT, per germline. The CDR3 protein is CASSAKTGVGNQPQHF. The CDR3 DNA reads TGTGCCAGCAGTGCGAAGACAGGGGTAGGCAATCAGCCCCAGCATTTT.

This clonotype was seen ten or more times. The chain couples TRBV5-1 to TRBJ2-1, with 14 bases matching TRBD2. The CDR3 is 16 amino acids. Germline V lookup: CDR1 SGHRS, CDR2 YFSETQ. V trimming: 6 bases; J trimming: 6 bases; junction bases outside the gene matches: 8. DNA of the CDR3: TGCGCCAGCACCTCGGAGACTAGCGGGAGGGGCAATGAGCAGTTCTTC. Translated, it gives CASTSETSGRGNEQFF.

The sample holds many counts of this clonotype. The rearrangement links TRBV12-3 or TRBV12-4 to TRBJ2-7; 7 nucleotides align to TRBD1. This CDR3 has 14 amino acids. Losses at the gene ends were 6 bases for V and 2 bases for J; bases not matched to a gene: 7. The CDR3 DNA follows: TGTGCCAGCAGGTCCGGTGGGACAGCCTACGAGCAGTACTTC. This translates into CASRSGGTAYEQYF.

The chain has TRBV7-8 and TRBJ2-3; 8 nucleotides agree with TRBD2. CDR1 and CDR2 (germline): SGHVS, FQNEAQ. The V and J ends lost 2 bases and 2 bases, in that order; junction bases with no gene match: 9. There are 17 residues in the CDR3. In DNA, the CDR3 is TGTGCCAGCAGCTTATTCGATAGCGGGACCTACACAGATACGCAGTATTTT. It encodes CASSLFDSGTYTDTQYF.

There are many counts of this clonotype. The chain is built from TRBV12-3 or TRBV12-4 and TRBJ2-1, with D unresolved. The V end lost 6 bases, the J end lost 7 bases, and 13 bases lay between the germline ends. The CDR3 loop spans 13 amino acids. The CDR3 protein is CASSSPGENEQFF. CDR3 DNA: TGTGCCAGCAGCTCCCCAGGAGAGAATGAGCAGTTCTTC.

The V call is TRBV10-2, the J call TRBJ2-1, with D hard to call. Per germline, CDR1 WSHSY and CDR2 SAAADI. V lost 2 bases, J lost 6 bases, and 11 bases lay in between. CDR3 length equals 14 residues. The CDR3: CASSEVAALNEQFF. CDR3 DNA sequence: TGCGCCAGCAGTGAGGTGGCAGCGCTCAATGAGCAGTTCTTC.

This clonotype was found many times. The chain links TRBV12-3 or TRBV12-4 to TRBJ2-1; D unresolved. Trimming removed 6 bases at V and 12 bases at J, with 15 bases between. The CDR3 extends over 12 amino acids. The CDR3 protein is CASSTPPGGQFF. The CDR3 DNA sequence: TGTGCCAGCAGCACCCCTCCGGGTGGGCAGTTCTTC.

The chain employs TRBV11-2 and TRBJ2-1, with 13 positions matching TRBD2. Per germline, CDR1 SGHAT and CDR2 FQNNGV. The CDR3 is made up of 19 amino acids. The V and J ends lost 0 bases and 0 bases, in that order; junction bases with no gene match: 5. The CDR3: CASSLDTTSGRASYNEQFF. The CDR3 bases are TGTGCCAGCAGCTTAGATACAACTAGCGGGAGGGCCTCCTACAATGAGCAGTTCTTC. The full variable domain, with the rest looked up from reference TRBV11-2 and TRBJ2-1, is EAGVAQSPRYKIIEKRQSVAFWCNPISGHATLYWYQQILGQGPKLLIQFQNNGVVDDSQLPKDRFSAERLKGVDSTLKIQPAKLEDSAVYLCASSLDTTSGRASYNEQFFGPGTRLTVL.

In its sample, this clonotype was seen a few times. The genes are TRBV6-2 or TRBV6-3 and TRBJ2-1; the match to TRBD2 covers 12 bases. V shed 2 bases and J 15 bases; nucleotides not matched to a gene: 8. CDR3 length: 14 amino acids. CDR1 is MNHEY, CDR2 SVGEGT, per germline. The CDR3 bases are TGTGCCAGCAGTTACGTCCTAGCGGGAGGGCGTCGGTTCTTC. This gives the protein CASSYVLAGGRRFF.

This clonotype turned up a few times. The chain employs TRBV25-1 and TRBJ1-4, with D possibly matching TRBD1 (5 bases). With 7 bases removed from V and 6 bases from J, the gap between germline ends came to 18 bases. Germline CDR1 MGHDK, CDR2 SYGVNS. The CDR3 extends over 15 amino acids. CDR3 in amino acids: CASTARDRGYEKLFF. CDR3 DNA sequence: TGTGCCAGCACCGCCCGGGACCGAGGTTATGAAAAACTGTTTTTT. Complete variable domain (other parts from reference TRBV25-1 and TRBJ1-4): EADIYQTPRYLVIGTGKKITLECSQTMGHDKMYWYQQDPGMELHLIHYSYGVNSTEKGDLSSESTVSRIRTEHFPLTLESARPSHTSQYLCASTARDRGYEKLFFGSGTQLSVL.